One and the same sample provided the 22 T cell receptor beta chains below, sequenced in a study of monozygotic twins with inflammatory bowel disease. TCRdb reanalyzed the 5' RACE reads, giving one entry per CDR3 protein sequence and no DNA. The listing contains roughly 140,000 distinct CDR3 sequences. The sequencing input was blood. Every receptor here comes from a human donor with ulcerative colitis or Crohn's disease, or a healthy co-twin of an affected twin (not recorded which).

This sequence joins TRBV5-6 and TRBJ1-4. Germline V lookup: CDR1 SGHDT, CDR2 YYEEEE. CDR3 length: 11 amino acids. The CDR3 sequence is CASSFDEKLFF.

The genes are TRBV7-2 and TRBJ1-5; TCRdb's D call of TRBD1 is untestable without DNA. The CDR3 length is 15 residues. CDR1 is SGHTA, CDR2 FQGNSA, per germline. CDR3 loop: CASSVQGASNQPQHF.

This chain's CDR3 is CASNGQGYYGYTF. The chain is built from TRBV7-2 and TRBJ1-2; the TCRdb call, TRBD1, lacks DNA for checking. The CDR3 is 13 amino acids. Germline V gives CDR1 SGHTA, CDR2 FQGNSA.

The chain recombines TRBV6-1 with TRBJ2-7. From germline, CDR1 is MNHNS and CDR2 SASEGT. The CDR3 is made up of 16 amino acids. The CDR3 loop reads CASRPNTVIRSYEQYF.

This chain connects TRBV7-2 to TRBJ2-5. The germline V gene encodes CDR1 SGHTA and CDR2 FQGNSA. The CDR3 runs to 15 residues. The CDR3: CASTGTGRIQETQYF.

The chain combines TRBV27 with TRBJ1-2; TCRdb's D gene call, TRBD1, goes unchecked for lack of DNA. The CDR3 extends over 14 amino acids. The germline gives CDR1 MNHEY, CDR2 SMNVEV (reference sequence). The CDR3 is CASSPRDRIHGYTF.

The chain joins TRBV25-1 to TRBJ2-7; with no DNA, the TCRdb D assignment of TRBD1 cannot be verified. CDR1 is MGHDK and CDR2 is SYGVNS in the germline V gene. The CDR3 is made up of 15 amino acids. CDR3 sequence reads: CASSPAGTRVHEQYF.

The rearrangement joins TRBV5-1 to TRBJ2-5; TCRdb selects TRBD1, and the lack of DNA leaves this call unchecked. Germline V lookup: CDR1 SGHRS, CDR2 YFSETQ. The CDR3 is made up of 16 amino acids. Here the CDR3 reads CASSGGTGGYQETQYF.

CDR3 sequence: CASSLTGASGGMDEQFF. The V and J genes are TRBV7-3 and TRBJ2-1; TCRdb indicates TRBD2, and absent DNA this call remains unverified. CDR1 is SGHTA and CDR2 is FQGTGA in the germline V gene. The CDR3 loop spans 17 amino acids. The full variable domain, its missing parts supplied by reference TRBV7-3 and TRBJ2-1, is GAGVSQTPSNKVTEKGKYVELRCDPISGHTALYWYRQSLGQGPEFLIYFQGTGAADDSGLPNDRFFAVRPEGSVSTLKIQRTERGDSAVYLCASSLTGASGGMDEQFFGPGTRLTVL.

This sequence joins TRBV3-1 and TRBJ2-3; there is no DNA to check the TCRdb D call of TRBD2. Germline values: CDR1 LGHDT, CDR2 YNNKEL (reference sequence). The CDR3 length is 18 residues. The CDR3 spells CASSQDRDRLAGSDTQYF.

The rearrangement links TRBV20-1 to TRBJ2-2; TCRdb's D call of TRBD1 is untestable without DNA. Germline CDR1 DFQATT, CDR2 SNEGSKA (reference sequence). This CDR3 spans 14 amino acids. CDR3 in amino acids: CRAKQGPYGGELFF.

The chain links TRBV4-3 to TRBJ2-5; TCRdb indicates TRBD1, and absent DNA this call remains unverified. CDR1 is LGHNA and CDR2 is YSLEER in the germline V gene. The CDR3 is 15 amino acids. The chain's CDR3 is CASSQVPDREETQYF.

The rearrangement joins TRBV4-3 to TRBJ1-5. The CDR3 totals 18 residues. Germline V CDR1 and CDR2: LGHNA, YSLEER. This CDR3 is CASSQDVWPGEGNQPQHF.

The V call is TRBV21-1, the J call TRBJ1-5. TRBV21-1 is marked as a pseudogene. The CDR3 extends over 19 amino acids. This CDR3 reads CASSKKVRRETHLNQPQHF.

The gene calls are TRBV20-1 and TRBJ2-4; TCRdb lists TRBD2, though no DNA is available to test this call. Germline V lookup: CDR1 DFQATT, CDR2 SNEGSKA (reference sequence). CDR3 length equals 11 residues. The chain's CDR3 is CSALVANIQYF.

The rearrangement joins TRBV7-6 to TRBJ1-1. There are 18 residues in the CDR3. CDR1 and CDR2 (germline): SGHVS, FNYEAQ. The CDR3 protein is CASSFRASGSESNTEAFF.

The chain joins TRBV18 to TRBJ2-7; lacking DNA, the TRBD1 call made by TCRdb goes unchecked. The length of the CDR3 is 14 residues. Per germline, CDR1 KGHSH and CDR2 LQKENI. CDR3 residues: CASSPPEKGNGQYF.

This rearrangement joins TRBV5-1 to TRBJ2-5; TCRdb indicates TRBD1, and absent DNA this call remains unverified. Looked up from germline, CDR1 is SGHRS and CDR2 is YFSETQ. This CDR3 region has 13 residues. CDR3 sequence: CASSVTGVETQYF.

V is TRBV9 and J is TRBJ2-7; TCRdb lists TRBD1, though no DNA is available to test this call. This CDR3 is 15 amino acids long. CDR1 is SGDLS, CDR2 YYNGEE, per germline. This CDR3 reads CASSVAGGAFYEQYF.

The rearrangement links TRBV7-2 to TRBJ2-1; TCRdb's assignment of TRBD1 cannot be checked, as there is no DNA. The length of the CDR3 is 19 residues. Germline values: CDR1 SGHTA, CDR2 FQGNSA. This CDR3 is CASSLAPRGPRVRYNEQFF. Combining the CDR3 with reference TRBV7-2 and TRBJ2-1 gives the whole variable domain GAGVSQSPSNKVTEKGKDVELRCDPISGHTALYWYRQSLGQGLEFLIYFQGNSAPDKSGLPSDRFSAERTGGSVSTLTIQRTQQEDSAVYLCASSLAPRGPRVRYNEQFFGPGTRLTVL.

The chain combines TRBV7-2 with TRBJ1-2; the D call of TRBD1 rests on TCRdb alone, since no DNA is present to check it. Germline CDR1 is SGHTA and CDR2 is FQGNSA. The CDR3 runs 17 residues. This CDR3 is CASSPVASGGVDYGYTF.

The chain is built from TRBV5-1 and TRBJ1-4; TCRdb selects TRBD1, and the lack of DNA leaves this call unchecked. CDR1 and CDR2 (germline): SGHRS, YFSETQ. This CDR3 has 14 residues. The CDR3 here is CASKGAVTNEKLFF.